What follows are 27 T cell receptor beta chains derived from one specimen sequenced in a study of T-cell memory formation after mild COVID-19. TCRdb analysed the 5' RACE reads with MiXCR anew, one entry per CDR3 protein. The sample contains about 200,000 distinct CDR3 sequences, 16% of which appear only once. Sequenced input: PBMCs or a T cell subset sorted from them (not recorded which). The receptor source for this set is an adult woman who had mild COVID-19 (a few samples of this study predate the infection). Cell type and time point are not known.

This clonotype was observed a handful of times. The chain recombines TRBV12-3 or TRBV12-4 with TRBJ1-2; no clear D gene. CDR3 length: 15 amino acids. V lost 2 bases to trimming and J lost 5 bases, with 15 bases between them. For the CDR3, the DNA is TGTGCCAGCAGTTTACTAGGGTCCCTCCAATATGGCTACACCTTC. It specifies CASSLLGSLQYGYTF.

This clonotype was counted many times. The genes are TRBV5-1 and TRBJ2-1; 10 nucleotides match TRBD2. Germline CDR1 and CDR2: SGHRS and YFSETQ. The CDR3 contains 15 residues. J gave up 6 bases and V 2 bases, and 5 bases lay outside the gene matches. The CDR3 sequence is CASSLAGGHGNEQFF. In DNA, the CDR3 is TGCGCCAGCAGCTTAGCGGGGGGGCACGGCAATGAGCAGTTCTTC.

In this sample, this clonotype turned up a few times. This chain joins TRBV7-2 and TRBJ2-2; TRBD2 matches 7 bases. In germline, CDR1 is SGHTA, CDR2 FQGNSA. The CDR3 is 17 residues long. V lost 3 bases and J lost 5; bases outside the gene matches: 12. The CDR3 region is CASSLAGGGSGTGELFF. Here the CDR3 DNA reads TGTGCCAGCAGCTTGGCCGGTGGCGGGAGTGGTACCGGGGAGCTGTTTTTT.

This clonotype has only a few counts. The rearrangement uses TRBV7-3 and TRBJ2-1; D remains unclear. Looked up from germline, CDR1 is SGHTA and CDR2 is FQGTGA. V lost 3 bases, J lost 7 bases, and 10 bases lay in between. CDR3 size: 13 residues. Here the CDR3 DNA reads TGTGCCAGCAGCTTTTTGGGGAATAATGAGCAGTTCTTC. Protein: CASSFLGNNEQFF.

The chain uses TRBV9 and TRBJ2-5; D uncertain. There are 13 residues in the CDR3. Germline-derived CDR1 and CDR2 are SGDLS and YYNGEE. Trimming pared 0 bases from V and 2 bases from J, leaving 5 bases between. The CDR3 coding sequence is TGTGCCAGCAGCGTAGCTGGTCAAGAGACCCAGTACTTC. Its protein product is CASSVAGQETQYF. Full variable domain (remainder filled in from reference TRBV9 and TRBJ2-5): DSGVTQTPKHLITATGQRVTLRCSPRSGDLSVYWYQQSLDQGLQFLIQYYNGEERAKGNILERFSAQQFPDLHSELNLSSLELGDSALYFCASSVAGQETQYFGPGTRLLVL.

This clonotype was observed a handful of times. The chain recombines TRBV12-3 or TRBV12-4 with TRBJ2-7; the D gene is possibly TRBD1 (7 bases). CDR3 length equals 13 residues. The V gene lost 2 bases and the J gene lost 7 bases, with 12 bases spanning the gap. DNA of the CDR3: TGTGCCAGCAGTTTAACAGGGGCGGGGGAGCAGTACTTC. This sequence encodes CASSLTGAGEQYF.

This clonotype has just a few counts. V gene TRBV6-1 combines with J gene TRBJ2-5; D is undetermined. Per the germline V gene, CDR1 is MNHNS and CDR2 is SASEGT. V gave up 8 bases and J gave up 0 bases, with 7 bases separating them. This CDR3 comprises 12 residues. The CDR3 nucleotides are TGTGCCAGCGAACTGTACCAAGAGACCCAGTACTTC. Translating gives CASELYQETQYF.

There are a few counts of this clonotype. J is TRBJ2-5 and V is TRBV20-1; 7 bases line up with TRBD1. CDR3 length: 14 amino acids. J lost 1 base, V lost 5 bases, and 7 bases had no gene match. CDR1 DFQATT and CDR2 SNEGSKA come from the germline V gene (reference sequence). The CDR3 coding sequence is TGCAGTGCTTCCGGACAGGCAGGCCAAGAGACCCAGTACTTC. This sequence encodes CSASGQAGQETQYF.

This clonotype was detected only a few times. The chain's CDR3 is CASSYSGTARSYNEQFF. CDR3 DNA: TGTGCCAGCAGTTACTCAGGGACAGCCCGCTCCTACAATGAGCAGTTCTTC. The chain has TRBV6-5 and TRBJ2-1; 7 bases map to TRBD1. Losses at the gene ends were 0 bases for V and 0 bases for J; bases not matched to a gene: 5. This CDR3 has 17 residues. Germline V gives CDR1 MNHEY, CDR2 SVGAGI.

This chain joins TRBV4-1 and TRBJ2-1; 12 bases are shared with TRBD1. V lost 2 bases, J lost 8 bases, and 7 bases stayed unmatched. From germline, CDR1 is MGHRA and CDR2 YSYEKL. This CDR3 has 16 amino acids. CDR3 amino acids: CASSQPRDRGRHEQFF. Here the CDR3 DNA reads TGCGCCAGCAGCCAACCCCGGGACAGGGGGCGCCATGAGCAGTTCTTC.

The chain has TRBV7-8 and TRBJ2-7; 7 bases line up with TRBD1. Trimming took 5 bases from V and 1 from J; bases not matched to a gene: 2. The CDR3 covers 13 residues. CDR1 and CDR2 (germline): SGHVS, FQNEAQ. The CDR3 loop is CASSPDRSYEQYF. CDR3 bases: TGTGCCAGCAGCCCGGACAGGTCCTACGAGCAGTACTTC. Using reference TRBV7-8 and TRBJ2-7 for the parts outside the CDR3, the full variable domain is GAGVSQSPRYKVAKRGQDVALRCDPISGHVSLFWYQQALGQGPEFLTYFQNEAQLDKSGLPSDRFFAERPEGSVSTLKIQRTQQEDSAVYLCASSPDRSYEQYFGPGTRLTVT.

There are many counts of this clonotype. The chain uses TRBV15 and TRBJ2-7; D is possibly TRBD1 or TRBD2 (5 bases each). The CDR3 runs 15 residues. Between the trimmed V and J ends, which lost 1 base and 4 bases, there was a span of 14 bases. Germline V gene data show CDR1 as LNHNV and CDR2 as YYDKDF (reference sequence). The CDR3 DNA reads TGTGCCACCAGCAGAGGTTCCGGGACGGAGTACGAGCAGTACTTC. Encoded protein: CATSRGSGTEYEQYF. Complete variable domain (other parts from reference TRBV15 and TRBJ2-7): DAMVIQNPRYQVTQFGKPVTLSCSQTLNHNVMYWYQQKSSQAPKLLFHYYDKDFNNEADTPDNFQSRRPNTSFCFLDIRSPGLGDTAMYLCATSRGSGTEYEQYFGPGTRLTVT.

This clonotype occurred many times. This sequence joins TRBV7-2 and TRBJ2-2, with no clear D. Per the germline V gene, CDR1 is SGHTA and CDR2 is FQGNSA. The CDR3 is 14 residues long. Trimming took off 6 bases at V and 1 base at J, with 9 bases between the two ends. The CDR3 coding sequence is TGTGCCAGCAGGAAAACAGTGAACACCGGGGAGCTGTTTTTT. Translation gives CASRKTVNTGELFF.

The chain is built from TRBV9 and TRBJ1-4; D uncertain. This CDR3 is 14 amino acids long. V dropped 4 bases and J dropped 8 bases, with 15 bases sitting between them. The germline V gene encodes CDR1 SGDLS and CDR2 YYNGEE. CDR3: CASSLGPNAEKLFF. CDR3 nucleotides: TGTGCCAGCAGCCTCGGCCCTAATGCGGAAAAACTGTTTTTT.

Note on this clonotype: The junction shows a germline mismatch at one end, possibly a read error. The V gene is TRBV11-2, the J gene TRBJ2-1; D is ambiguous. This CDR3 is 14 amino acids long. Germline loops: CDR1 SGHAT, CDR2 FQNNGV. The CDR3 DNA reads as TGTGCCAGCAGCTACGCCGGGTCCTACAATGGGCAGTTCTTC. Translated: CASSYAGSYNGQFF.

The gene calls are TRBV6-6 and TRBJ2-5; 11 nucleotides match TRBD2. This CDR3 contains 21 residues. In germline, CDR1 is MNHNY, CDR2 SVGAGI (reference sequence). V was pared by 2 bases and J by 1 base, with 18 bases of the junction left unmatched. The CDR3 reads CASSYGTRVSGRAIGQETQYF. The CDR3 DNA follows: TGTGCCAGCAGTTACGGAACCCGGGTTAGCGGGAGGGCCATAGGCCAAGAGACCCAGTACTTC.

This clonotype was detected many times. The CDR3 protein is CATSDPSASGGELFF. DNA of the CDR3: TGTGCCACCAGTGACCCTAGCGCTTCTGGCGGGGAGCTGTTTTTT. This chain links TRBV24-1 with TRBJ2-2, with a weak D call TRBD2 (6 bases). Trimming took off 4 bases at V and 7 bases at J, with 15 bases between the two ends. Germline V gene lookup returns CDR1 KGHDR and CDR2 SFDVKD. The CDR3 runs to 15 residues.

The V call is TRBV20-1, the J call TRBJ2-5; TRBD2 might be the D (6 bases). The germline gives CDR1 DFQATT, CDR2 SNEGSKA (reference sequence). The CDR3 runs to 12 residues. The V and J ends lost 7 bases and 4 bases respectively, with 13 bases between them. The CDR3 sequence is CSVSAGRETQYF. The CDR3 nucleotides are TGCAGTGTGTCCGCGGGGAGAGAGACCCAGTACTTC.

The rearrangement links TRBV5-1 to TRBJ1-1; 7 positions agree with TRBD1. The CDR3 length is 13 residues. Germline-derived CDR1 and CDR2 are SGHRS and YFSETQ. V shed 0 bases, J shed 8 bases, and the junction held 4 bases outside the gene matches. The CDR3: CASSLEGGKEAFF. The DNA for the CDR3 is TGCGCCAGCAGCTTGGAAGGGGGCAAGGAAGCTTTCTTT.

This chain uses TRBV5-1 with TRBJ2-3, with 11 bases fitting TRBD2. Trimming removed 4 bases from V and 4 bases from J; junction bases left unmatched: 8. This CDR3 is built from 16 residues. The germline gives CDR1 SGHRS, CDR2 YFSETQ. CDR3 sequence reads: CASSPLSGRAADTQYF. The CDR3 region has the DNA TGCGCCAGCAGCCCCCTTAGCGGGAGGGCCGCAGATACGCAGTATTTT.

This clonotype has a handful of counts. The J gene is TRBJ2-1, the V gene TRBV4-3; TRBD2 agrees at 9 bases. CDR1 is LGHNA and CDR2 is YSLEER in the germline V gene. V lost 0 bases, J lost 7 bases, and 4 bases stayed unmatched. This CDR3 spans 15 amino acids. CDR3 residues: CASSQEGSGSNEQFF. In nucleotides, the CDR3 is TGCGCCAGCAGCCAAGAGGGTAGCGGGAGTAATGAGCAGTTCTTC.

In this sample, this clonotype turned up many times. V gene TRBV27 combines with J gene TRBJ2-7; TRBD2 agrees at 12 bases. CDR1 and CDR2 from the germline V gene are MNHEY and SMNVEV (reference sequence). V lost 7 bases, J lost 0 bases, and 4 bases stayed unmatched. The CDR3 covers 15 residues. CDR3 DNA: TGTGCCAGCACCCTAGCGGGAGGGAACTCCTACGAGCAGTACTTC. As protein: CASTLAGGNSYEQYF.

The sample holds a few counts of this clonotype. A junction boundary mismatches the germline segment, possibly from a read error. V usage is TRBV7-7 and J usage is TRBJ2-2; 8 bases are shared with TRBD1. Germline values: CDR1 SSHAT, CDR2 FNYEAQ (reference sequence). The CDR3 contains 16 residues. As DNA, the CDR3 is TGTGCCAGCAGCTCAAGGACAGGGAGGAACTCCGGGGAGCTGTTTTTT. Translating it yields CASSSRTGRNSGELFF. Supplemented by reference TRBV7-7 and TRBJ2-2, the full variable domain reads GAGVSQSPRYKVTKRGQDVTLRCDPISSHATLYWYQQALGQGPEFLTYFNYEAQPDKSGLPSDRFSAERPEGSISTLTIQRTEQRDSAMYRCASSSRTGRNSGELFFGEGSRLTVL.

This clonotype has just a few counts. This sequence joins TRBV18 and TRBJ2-5; D is undetermined. V was cut by 3 bases and J by 5 bases, with 13 bases left in between. The length of the CDR3 is 14 residues. CDR1 KGHSH and CDR2 LQKENI come from the germline V gene. The CDR3 sequence is CASSPSPPGETQYF. Written as DNA, the CDR3 is TGTGCCAGCTCACCGAGTCCCCCTGGGGAGACCCAGTACTTC.

This clonotype turned up a few times. The rearrangement uses TRBV27 and TRBJ1-1; no reliable D call. V shed 5 bases and J shed 1 base, with 14 bases lying between them. The germline CDR1 and CDR2 sequences are MNHEY and SMNVEV (reference sequence). This CDR3 comprises 15 residues. This CDR3 reads CASSTRGGKNTEAFF. CDR3 coding DNA: TGTGCCAGCAGTACTAGAGGTGGGAAGAACACTGAAGCTTTCTTT.

The V call is TRBV27, the J call TRBJ1-2; D not certain. This CDR3 region has 14 residues. V was trimmed by 3 bases and J by 0 bases, leaving 8 bases between them. Germline lookup yields CDR1 MNHEY and CDR2 SMNVEV (reference sequence). Here the CDR3 DNA reads TGTGCCAGCAGTTTCCCACGGACTAACTATGGCTACACCTTC. Protein: CASSFPRTNYGYTF.

The genes are TRBV20-1 and TRBJ1-1; TRBD1 aligns across 10 bases. V shed 3 bases, J shed 4 bases, and the junction held 14 bases outside the gene matches. The V gene's germline CDR1 is DFQATT and CDR2 SNEGSKA (reference sequence). This CDR3 is 17 amino acids long. The CDR3 coding sequence is TGCAGTGCTAGGGGGCCGGGACAGGGGAGTTTAGGCACTGAAGCTTTCTTT. Encoded protein: CSARGPGQGSLGTEAFF.